Listed here is a single T cell receptor beta chain. Its antigen is not identified. The source of the sample is a study of CD8+ T cells in alopecia areata. Background on the study: Treatment of the treated patients consisted of oral tofacitinib, 5 to 10 mg twice daily. Percent of scalp involved defined treated patients' severity scores.

Study observations and caveats: It was lesional scalp, especially alopecia totalis/universalis, that showed higher clonality than normal scalp.

Treatment in this sample: oral pan-JAK inhibitor, 5-10 mg twice daily. Alopecia areata patients provided lesional scalp punch biopsies and peripheral blood, both collected for the study. The sequencing template was cDNA reverse transcribed from extracted RNA. TCRdb's table, derived via immunoSEQ multiplex PCR, lists solely in-frame clones and lacks some. The table has 95,000 to 150,000 clones, 53% seen once. The source is a human donor with alopecia areata. The source was CD4+ T cells sorted from blood, collected at week 4, from a patient treated with tofacitinib.

The CDR3 region has the DNA TGTGCCAGCAGTAACGGACTAGCGGGCTCCTACGAGCAGTACTTC. This codes for CASSNGLAGSYEQYF. The chain joins TRBV6-5 to TRBJ2-7, with 11 bases lining up with TRBD2. The CDR3 extends over 15 amino acids. Germline CDR1 is MNHEY and CDR2 is SVGAGI. Losses at the gene ends were 5 bases for V and 0 bases for J; bases not matched to a gene: 3.